Presented here are 23 T cell receptor beta chains from one specimen sequenced in a study of cytomegalovirus exposure and HLA in healthy donors. With 60 Vbeta and 13 Jbeta primers, the PCR was carried out. Repertoires were generated with immunoSEQ multiplex PCR, while TCRdb's copy carries only in-frame clones and drops some. The data show 150,000 to 200,000 clones, with 81% seen just once and 1.3% held by the top ten. Source material: PBMCs. Source of these receptors: a man aged 50-60 years in good health and CMV-seropositive.

The chain employs TRBV28 and TRBJ1-3, with D tentatively TRBD1 (6 bases). This CDR3 has 17 residues. From germline, CDR1 is MDHEN and CDR2 SYDVKM. The germline V and J ends were trimmed by 7 bases and 3 bases, with 22 bases remaining between them. The CDR3 DNA reads TGTGCCAGCACTACACCCCTGGGGGGGCGAGGTGGAAACACCATATATTTT. Amino acids: CASTTPLGGRGGNTIYF.

The chain couples TRBV12-5 to TRBJ2-2, with 7 bases lining up with TRBD2. The CDR3 runs 19 residues. Germline V gene data show CDR1 as LGHNT and CDR2 as FRNRAP. The J segment lost 5 bases and the V segment lost 1 base, leaving 16 bases of the junction unmatched. The DNA for the CDR3 is TGTGCTAGTGGTTTGGGCCCAGGGTATGGGACTATTAAAACCGGGGAGCTGTTTTTT. Protein sequence: CASGLGPGYGTIKTGELFF.

The J gene is TRBJ2-7, the V gene TRBV11-2, with 10 positions matching TRBD2. J gave up 2 bases and V 5 bases, and 6 bases lay outside the gene matches. The CDR3 spans 15 residues. CDR1 SGHAT and CDR2 FQNNGV come from the germline V gene. The CDR3 DNA is TGTGCCAGCAGCCGATGGACTAGCGGAACCTACGAGCAGTACTTC. This translates into CASSRWTSGTYEQYF. Combining the CDR3 with reference TRBV11-2 and TRBJ2-7 gives the whole variable domain EAGVAQSPRYKIIEKRQSVAFWCNPISGHATLYWYQQILGQGPKLLIQFQNNGVVDDSQLPKDRFSAERLKGVDSTLKIQPAKLEDSAVYLCASSRWTSGTYEQYFGPGTRLTVT.

The chain employs TRBV7-2 and TRBJ2-7, with TRBD1 matching over 11 bases. CDR3 length: 16 residues. Germline CDR1 reads SGHTA; CDR2 reads FQGNSA. The trim removed 5 bases at V and 4 bases at J, leaving 10 bases unmatched. CDR3 in amino acids: CASSPWGGTGGYEQYF. The CDR3 coding sequence is TGTGCCAGCAGCCCCTGGGGGGGGACAGGGGGGTACGAGCAGTACTTC.

The chain is built from TRBV5-1 and TRBJ2-5, with TRBD1 identical over 10 bases. The CDR3 covers 14 residues. Germline trimming cut 4 bases from V and 2 bases from J; bases unmatched to any gene: 2. Germline V lookup: CDR1 SGHRS, CDR2 YFSETQ. The CDR3 is CASSPGQGQETQYF. The CDR3 region has the DNA TGCGCCAGCAGCCCGGGACAGGGGCAAGAGACCCAGTACTTC.

The chain joins TRBV10-2 to TRBJ2-2; TRBD1 matches at 10 bases. Germline CDR1 reads WSHSY; CDR2 reads SAAADI. This CDR3 contains 15 residues. The J segment lost 4 bases and the V segment lost 6 bases, leaving 5 bases of the junction unmatched. The CDR3 sequence is CASRGQGPGTGELFF. The CDR3 nucleotides read TGCGCCAGCAGGGGACAGGGGCCGGGCACCGGGGAGCTGTTTTTT.

The chain is built from TRBV4-2 and TRBJ2-5; 8 positions agree with TRBD2. There are 17 residues in the CDR3. V lost 0 bases, J lost 2 bases, and 8 bases stayed unmatched. Germline V gene data show CDR1 as LGHNA and CDR2 as YNFKEQ. In DNA form, the CDR3 reads TGTGCCAGCAGCCAAGATATAAGGACGGGAGGGCAAGAGACCCAGTACTTC. Its translation is CASSQDIRTGGQETQYF.

The chain joins TRBV27 to TRBJ1-5, with 7 positions matching TRBD1. V was clipped by 6 bases and J by 4 bases; unmatched bases: 3. Germline values: CDR1 MNHEY, CDR2 SMNVEV (reference sequence). The CDR3 length is 13 residues. CDR3 sequence (DNA): TGTGCCAGCAGGGGACAGTTTAATCAGCCCCAGCATTTT. It yields the protein CASRGQFNQPQHF.

The chain links TRBV4-1 to TRBJ1-2; 7 bases are shared with TRBD1. The CDR3 has 16 residues. After removal of 1 base from V and 0 bases from J, the junction contained 5 bases not matched to a gene. Germline lookup yields CDR1 MGHRA and CDR2 YSYEKL. The chain's CDR3 is CASSQGPGGTNYGYTF. The CDR3, as DNA: TGCGCCAGCAGCCAAGGACCAGGGGGTACTAACTATGGCTACACCTTC.

A single count supports this clone. DNA for the CDR3: TGTGCCAGCAGTCGCCCCGGGAGCACAGATACGCAGTATTTT. It yields the protein CASSRPGSTDTQYF. The chain recombines TRBV5-5 with TRBJ2-3, with D uncertain. V was shortened by 5 bases and J by 0 bases, with 10 bases between the two germline ends. Germline CDR1 is SGHKS and CDR2 is YYEKEE (reference sequence). The CDR3 totals 14 residues.

This rearrangement joins TRBV5-4 to TRBJ1-2; unclear D gene. With 2 bases removed from V and 5 bases from J, the gap between germline ends came to 13 bases. The germline CDR1 and CDR2 sequences are SGHNT and YYREEE (reference sequence). This CDR3 contains 14 residues. The CDR3 nucleotides read TGTGCCAGCAGCTTAACCGGGATATCATATGGCTACACCTTC. Translating it yields CASSLTGISYGYTF. The variable domain in full, completed from reference TRBV5-4 and TRBJ1-2, reads ETGVTQSPTHLIKTRGQQVTLRCSSQSGHNTVSWYQQALGQGPQFIFQYYREEENGRGNFPPRFSGLQFPNYSSELNVNALELDDSALYLCASSLTGISYGYTFGSGTRLTVV.

The V gene is TRBV11-2, the J gene TRBJ2-7; D is perhaps TRBD2 (6 bases). Germline CDR1 reads SGHAT; CDR2 reads FQNNGV. V was shortened by 5 bases and J by 3 bases, with 17 bases between the two germline ends. CDR3 length equals 15 residues. The DNA for the CDR3 is TGTGCCAGCAGCCCCCCACGCCTAGCGTACTACGAGCAGTACTTC. Translating it yields CASSPPRLAYYEQYF.

The chain carries TRBV28 and TRBJ1-2; possibly TRBD1 for D (6 bases). This CDR3 has 14 amino acids. Germline-derived CDR1 and CDR2 are MDHEN and SYDVKM. V was cut by 5 bases and J by 6 bases, with 16 bases left in between. The CDR3 coding sequence is TGTGCCAGCAGTCGCGGGGGGGCCCCCGATGGCTACACCTTC. It yields the protein CASSRGGAPDGYTF.

The chain couples TRBV5-4 to TRBJ1-1, with D perhaps TRBD1 (6 bases). Germline loops: CDR1 SGHNT, CDR2 YYREEE (reference sequence). The V gene lost 3 bases and the J gene lost 6 bases, with 18 bases spanning the gap. CDR3 length: 15 residues. The CDR3 reads CASSSLGGAGAEAFF. The CDR3 DNA is TGTGCCAGCAGCTCACTTGGGGGGGCCGGCGCTGAAGCTTTCTTT.

V gene TRBV19 combines with J gene TRBJ1-5, with 7 bases lining up with TRBD1. After removal of 5 bases from V and 0 bases from J, the junction contained 7 bases not matched to a gene. The CDR3 runs to 16 residues. Germline V gene data show CDR1 as LNHDA and CDR2 as SQIVND (reference sequence). The CDR3 is CASSSIAGGSNQPQHF. The CDR3 bases are TGTGCCAGTAGTTCCATCGCAGGGGGTAGCAATCAGCCCCAGCATTTT.

The chain employs TRBV4-1 and TRBJ2-1, with 7 nucleotides matching TRBD2. This CDR3 is 16 amino acids long. From germline, CDR1 is MGHRA and CDR2 YSYEKL. Germline trimming cut 0 bases from V and 4 bases from J; bases unmatched to any gene: 6. CDR3 sequence reads: CASSQDRASGYNEQFF. The CDR3 DNA is TGCGCCAGCAGCCAAGATCGGGCTAGCGGTTACAATGAGCAGTTCTTC.

The chain employs TRBV14 and TRBJ2-3, with 10 bases fitting TRBD2. Germline V gene sequence: CDR1 SGHDN, CDR2 FVKESK. The CDR3 runs to 17 residues. The V and J ends lost 4 bases and 4 bases, in that order; junction bases with no gene match: 11. The CDR3 DNA follows: TGTGCCAGCAGCCCTCCATTTAGCGGGGGGACCCCAGATACGCAGTATTTT. Its translation: CASSPPFSGGTPDTQYF. The whole variable domain, remainder taken from reference TRBV14 and TRBJ2-3, is EAGVTQFPSHSVIEKGQTVTLRCDPISGHDNLYWYRRVMGKEIKFLLHFVKESKQDESGMPNNRFLAERTGGTYSTLKVQPAELEDSGVYFCASSPPFSGGTPDTQYFGPGTRLTVL.

The chain joins TRBV29-1 to TRBJ2-5, with 10 positions matching TRBD2. Per the germline V gene, CDR1 is SQVTM and CDR2 is ANQGSEA. V lost 5 bases, J lost 0 bases, and 9 bases stayed unmatched. The CDR3 is 16 amino acids. The DNA of the CDR3 is TGCAGCGTTCCTCCCGTAGCGGGAGGTAACCAAGAGACCCAGTACTTC. Its protein product is CSVPPVAGGNQETQYF.

The chain's CDR3 is CASSSRGTLINEQFF. CDR3 coding DNA: TGTGCCAGCAGCTCGCGGGGAACTCTCATCAATGAGCAGTTCTTC. This chain joins TRBV7-9 and TRBJ2-1; a weak D match, TRBD2 (6 bases). V was pared by 4 bases and J by 6 bases, with 16 bases between. The CDR3 loop spans 15 amino acids. In germline, CDR1 is SEHNR, CDR2 FQNEAQ (reference sequence).

This chain links TRBV28 with TRBJ2-3; 7 bases fit TRBD2. The CDR3 loop spans 14 amino acids. After removal of 7 bases from V and 2 bases from J, the junction contained 6 bases not matched to a gene. In germline, CDR1 is MDHEN, CDR2 SYDVKM. The CDR3 loop reads CASKGAGFTDTQYF. In nucleotides, the CDR3 is TGTGCCAGCAAAGGAGCGGGGTTCACAGATACGCAGTATTTT.

The CDR3 reads CAIKGGGGYTF. The CDR3 DNA follows: TGTGCCATCAAAGGTGGCGGTGGCTACACCTTC. This chain uses TRBV6-1 with TRBJ1-2, with D hard to call. This CDR3 is built from 11 residues. Trimming took off 10 bases at V and 7 bases at J, with 13 bases between the two ends. CDR1 is MNHNS and CDR2 is SASEGT in the germline V gene.

The chain links TRBV5-6 to TRBJ2-3; unclear D gene. V was shortened by 4 bases and J by 6 bases, with 9 bases between the two germline ends. This CDR3 contains 12 residues. Germline V gives CDR1 SGHDT, CDR2 YYEEEE. The CDR3 DNA follows: TGTGCCAGCAGCCCGCGTTGGGATACGCAGTATTTT. This gives the protein CASSPRWDTQYF.

In the case of this clone: Distinct nucleotide sequences in the sample also encode this CDR3. The rearrangement uses TRBV9 and TRBJ2-7; 10 nucleotides match TRBD2. CDR1 is SGDLS and CDR2 is YYNGEE in the germline V gene. V trimming: 0 bases; J trimming: 2 bases; junction bases outside the gene matches: 2. This CDR3 is 15 amino acids long. The DNA of the CDR3 is TGTGCCAGCAGCGTAGGACTAGCGGGTACCTACGAGCAGTACTTC. The encoded protein is CASSVGLAGTYEQYF.